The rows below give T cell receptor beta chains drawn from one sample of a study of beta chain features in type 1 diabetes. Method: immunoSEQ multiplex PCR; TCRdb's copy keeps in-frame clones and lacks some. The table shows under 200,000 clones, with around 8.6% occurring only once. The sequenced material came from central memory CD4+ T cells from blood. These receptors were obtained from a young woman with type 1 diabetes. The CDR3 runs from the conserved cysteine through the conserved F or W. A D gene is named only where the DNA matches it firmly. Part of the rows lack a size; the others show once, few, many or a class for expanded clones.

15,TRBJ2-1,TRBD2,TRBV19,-,CASMGLAGGRNEQFF,TGTGCCAGTATGGGACTAGCGGGGGGCCGAAATGAGCAGTTCTTC
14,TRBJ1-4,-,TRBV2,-,CASSEGTVGEKLFF,TGTGCCAGCAGTGAAGGGACAGTAGGTGAAAAACTGTTTTTT
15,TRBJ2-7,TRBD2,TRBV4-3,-,CASSQARRTGGEQYF,TGCGCCAGCAGCCAAGCTCGCCGGACCGGGGGGGAGCAGTACTTC
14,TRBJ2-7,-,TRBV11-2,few,CASSTYLQGYEQYF,TGTGCCAGCAGCACCTACCTACAGGGCTACGAGCAGTACTTC
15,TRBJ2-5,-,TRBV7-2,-,CASSPPLAMRETQYF,TGTGCCAGCAGTCCCCCTCTAGCGATGAGGGAGACCCAGTACTTC
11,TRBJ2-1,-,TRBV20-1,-,CSARASNEQFF,TGCAGTGCTAGAGCCTCTAATGAGCAGTTCTTC
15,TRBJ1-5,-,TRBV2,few,CASSRDSLAAQPQHF,TGTGCCAGCAGTCGGGATTCATTGGCCGCTCAGCCCCAGCATTTT
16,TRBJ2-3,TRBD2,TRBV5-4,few,CASSWGAGGYENTQYF,TGTGCCAGCAGCTGGGGAGCGGGAGGGTACGAGAATACGCAGTATTTT
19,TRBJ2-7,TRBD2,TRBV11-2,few,CASSLGGTSGSGVSYEQYF,TGTGCCAGCAGCTTAGGAGGGACTAGCGGGAGTGGGGTCTCCTACGAGCAGTACTTC
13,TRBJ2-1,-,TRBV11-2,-,CASSLDRGNEQFF,TGTGCCAGCAGCTTAGATCGAGGGAATGAGCAGTTCTTC
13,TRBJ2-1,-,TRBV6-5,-,CASSPRGYNEQFF,TGTGCCAGCAGCCCCCGGGGCTACAATGAGCAGTTCTTC
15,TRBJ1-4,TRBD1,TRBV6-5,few,CASRQGQGANEKLFF,TGTGCCAGCAGGCAAGGACAGGGGGCTAATGAAAAACTGTTTTTT
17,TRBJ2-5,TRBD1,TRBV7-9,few,CASSFSTGAQSRETQYF,TGTGCCAGCAGCTTTTCCACAGGGGCCCAAAGTCGAGAGACCCAGTACTTC
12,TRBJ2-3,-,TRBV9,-,CASSVQGDTQYF,TGTGCCAGCAGCGTCCAGGGCGATACGCAGTATTTT
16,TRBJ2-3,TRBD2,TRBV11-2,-,CASSPTGLAGTDTQYF,TGTGCCAGCAGCCCCACGGGACTAGCGGGCACAGATACGCAGTATTTT
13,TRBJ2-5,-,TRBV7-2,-,CASSWGRRETQYF,TGTGCCAGCAGCTGGGGGAGGAGGGAGACCCAGTACTTC
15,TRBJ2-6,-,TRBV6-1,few,CAISGGLSGANVLTF,TGTGCCATCAGTGGGGGACTCTCTGGGGCCAACGTCCTGACTTTC
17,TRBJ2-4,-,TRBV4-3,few,CASSQVADSVAKNIQYF,TGCGCCAGCAGCCAAGTGGCCGACTCAGTGGCCAAAAACATTCAGTACTTC
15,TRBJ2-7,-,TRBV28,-,CASSVPWVASYEQYF,TGTGCCAGCAGCGTCCCCTGGGTAGCTTCCTACGAGCAGTACTTC
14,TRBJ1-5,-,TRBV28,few,CASSGGSGNQPQHF,TGTGCCAGCAGTGGGGGGTCGGGCAATCAGCCCCAGCATTTT
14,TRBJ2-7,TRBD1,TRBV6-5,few,CASRAGQGLWEQYF,TGTGCCAGCAGAGCCGGACAGGGACTCTGGGAGCAGTACTTC
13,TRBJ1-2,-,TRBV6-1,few,CASRHGGDGGYTF,TGTGCCAGCAGGCACGGGGGGGACGGTGGCTACACCTTC
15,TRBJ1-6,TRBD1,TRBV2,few,CASSERGQITSPLHF,TGTGCCAGCAGTGAAAGGGGACAGATAACTTCACCCCTCCACTTT
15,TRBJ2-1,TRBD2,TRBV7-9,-,CASPATSGRGDEQFF,TGTGCCAGCCCGGCGACTAGCGGGAGGGGGGATGAGCAGTTCTTC
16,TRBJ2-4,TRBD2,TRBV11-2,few,CASSFLAGVAKNIQYF,TGTGCCAGCAGCTTCCTAGCGGGAGTAGCCAAAAACATTCAGTACTTC
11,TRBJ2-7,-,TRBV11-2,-,CASSLAGEQYF,TGTGCCAGCAGCTTAGCGGGGGAGCAGTACTTC
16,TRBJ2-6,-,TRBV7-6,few,CASSLDSLSGANVLTF,TGTGCCAGCAGCTTAGACAGCCTCTCCGGGGCCAACGTCCTGACTTTC
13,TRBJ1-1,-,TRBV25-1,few,CASSEYGNTEAFF,TGTGCCAGCAGTGAATACGGGAACACTGAAGCTTTCTTT
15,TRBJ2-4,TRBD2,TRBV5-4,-,CASSQDPSGNGIQYF,TGTGCCAGCAGCCAAGATCCTAGCGGGAACGGCATTCAGTACTTC
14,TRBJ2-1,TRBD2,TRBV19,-,CASSRLAALNEQFF,TGTGCCAGTAGTAGGCTAGCGGCCCTCAATGAGCAGTTCTTC
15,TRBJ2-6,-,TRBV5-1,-,CASSSQGAVANVLTF,TGCGCCAGCAGCTCCCAGGGTGCAGTGGCCAACGTCCTGACTTTC
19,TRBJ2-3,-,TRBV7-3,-,CASSLRGIGLARGTDTQYF,TGTGCCAGCAGCTTAAGAGGAATCGGGCTAGCTCGCGGCACAGATACGCAGTATTTT
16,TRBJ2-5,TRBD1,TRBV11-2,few,CASSLNTGTVGETQYF,TGTGCCAGCAGCTTAAATACCGGGACAGTTGGGGAGACCCAGTACTTC
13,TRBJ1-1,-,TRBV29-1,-,CSVGREGRTEAFF,TGCAGCGTGGGGCGCGAAGGGCGGACTGAAGCTTTCTTT
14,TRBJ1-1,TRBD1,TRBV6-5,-,CASSYPGGKTEAFF,TGTGCCAGCAGTTACCCAGGGGGAAAGACTGAAGCTTTCTTT
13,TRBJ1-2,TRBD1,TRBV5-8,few,CASSLGGPRGYTF,TGTGCCAGCAGCTTAGGGGGCCCACGAGGCTACACCTTC
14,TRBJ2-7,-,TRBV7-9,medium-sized,CASSPPGGSYEQYF,TGTGCCAGCAGCCCCCCTGGTGGGAGCTACGAGCAGTACTTC
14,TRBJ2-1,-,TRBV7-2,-,CATAGSSSYNEQFF,TGTGCCACCGCCGGGTCGAGCTCCTACAATGAGCAGTTCTTC
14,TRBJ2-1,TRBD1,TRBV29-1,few,CSAGRAGGYNEQFF,TGCAGCGCAGGAAGGGCAGGGGGCTACAATGAGCAGTTCTTC
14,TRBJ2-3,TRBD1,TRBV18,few,CASRGGENTDTQYF,TGTGCCAGCAGAGGGGGCGAAAACACAGATACGCAGTATTTT
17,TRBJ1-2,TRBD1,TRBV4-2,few,CASSQLGQQGGNYGYTF,TGTGCCAGCAGCCAACTGGGACAACAGGGGGGTAACTATGGCTACACCTTC
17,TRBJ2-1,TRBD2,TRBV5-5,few,CASSFMATSGSIDEQFF,TGTGCCAGCAGCTTCATGGCGACTAGCGGGAGCATCGATGAGCAGTTCTTC
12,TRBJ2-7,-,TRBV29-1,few,CSVSGLGHEQYF,TGCAGCGTTTCAGGGTTGGGGCACGAGCAGTACTTC
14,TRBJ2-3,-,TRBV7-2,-,CASQEGRGSDTQYF,TGTGCCAGCCAGGAGGGGAGAGGGTCAGATACGCAGTATTTT
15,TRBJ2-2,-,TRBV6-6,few,CASPRAPGFTGELFF,TGTGCCAGCCCCCGGGCCCCAGGGTTCACCGGGGAGCTGTTTTTT
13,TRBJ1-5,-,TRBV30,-,CAWSTGFDQPQHF,TGTGCCTGGAGCACAGGGTTCGATCAGCCCCAGCATTTT
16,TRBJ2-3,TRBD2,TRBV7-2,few,CASSLETGTSGSIRYF,TGTGCCAGCAGCTTAGAAACCGGGACTAGCGGGAGCATAAGGTATTTT
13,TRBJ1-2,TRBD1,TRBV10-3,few,CAISFTGDDGYTF,TGTGCCATCAGTTTTACAGGGGATGATGGCTACACCTTC
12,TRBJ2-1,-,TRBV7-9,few,CASSFEQGNYFF,TGTGCCAGCAGCTTCGAACAGGGTAATTACTTCTTC
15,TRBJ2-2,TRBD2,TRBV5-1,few,CASSLTSGNAGELFF,TGCGCCAGCAGCTTGACTAGCGGGAACGCCGGGGAGCTGTTTTTT
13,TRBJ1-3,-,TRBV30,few,CAWSAGRGNTIYF,TGTGCCTGGAGTGCAGGGAGGGGAAACACCATATATTTT
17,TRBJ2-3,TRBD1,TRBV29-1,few,CSVEGQGVGSSTDTQYF,TGCAGCGTTGAGGGACAGGGTGTGGGCTCTAGCACAGATACGCAGTATTTT
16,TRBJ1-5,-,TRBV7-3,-,CASELFTGQGHQPQHF,TGTGCCAGCGAACTATTTACAGGGCAAGGTCATCAGCCCCAGCATTTT
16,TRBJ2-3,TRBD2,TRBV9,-,CASSVASGGYSDTQYF,TGTGCCAGCAGCGTAGCTAGCGGGGGGTATTCGGATACGCAGTATTTT
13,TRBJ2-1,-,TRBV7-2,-,CASSSYREGEQFF,TGTGCCAGCAGCTCCTACAGGGAGGGAGAGCAGTTCTTC
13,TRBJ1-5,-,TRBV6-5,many,CASSYTSYQPQHF,TGTGCCAGCAGTTACACAAGTTATCAGCCCCAGCATTTT
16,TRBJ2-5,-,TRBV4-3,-,CASSQGGGATGETQYF,TGCGCCAGCAGCCAAGGTGGCGGGGCCACGGGAGAGACCCAGTACTTC
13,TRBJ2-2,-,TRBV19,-,CASSIAGFGELFF,TGTGCCAGTAGTATCGCCGGGTTCGGGGAGCTGTTTTTT